The sequence of this TCR beta chain was determined in a study of cytomegalovirus exposure and HLA in healthy donors. Study observations and caveats: Later genetic work tied a missense DCLRE1C variant to beta-chain V and J trimming. There were under 200 TCR beta chains listed as cytomegalovirus-associated.

The PCR had 60 Vbeta and 13 Jbeta primers. Clones were read by immunoSEQ multiplex PCR, and TCRdb kept only the in-frame ones, dropping some. The sample records 150,000 to 200,000 clones, 75% to 85% being singletons. Between the trimmed V and J ends, which lost 2 bases and 8 bases, there was a span of 13 bases. The V gene's germline CDR1 is SGHDT and CDR2 YYEEEE. The CDR3 length is 13 residues. As regards this clone: Its antigen is not known.

The sample was PBMCs. The clonotype comes from a young woman in good health and CMV-seropositive. V is TRBV5-6 and J is TRBJ1-2; a possible D gene is TRBD1 (6 bases). The CDR3 here is CASSLKQGWGYTF. As DNA, the CDR3 is TGTGCCAGCAGCTTAAAACAGGGCTGGGGCTACACCTTC.